This T cell receptor (beta chain) was observed in a study of blood T cell repertoires in COVID-19. In the authors' workflow: Amplified reference gene primers provided the basis for estimating nucleated cell counts. Clones were sequenced by immunoSEQ multiplex PCR, and TCRdb holds only the in-frame ones, with some missing. The DNA gave D and trimming, while V, J and clone size come from that table. This table holds some 230,000 clones, approximately 84% found once. Looked up from germline, CDR1 is MNHEY and CDR2 is SMNVEV (reference sequence). V lost 2 bases to trimming and J lost 4 bases; unmatched junction nucleotides: 6. CDR3 length: 15 amino acids. This clone was seen more than once but under ten times. This study enrolled people aged about 18 to 95 from roughly 24 US geographic areas. Clinical history as reported by participants underpinned cohort assignment.

The sequenced sample consisted of PBMCs or T cells enriched from blood (not recorded which). This clonotype was obtained from a man aged 35-49 years who had recovered from COVID-19. The genes are TRBV27 and TRBJ2-3; 7 bases line up with TRBD2. CDR3 sequence reads: CASSLMRELSDTQYF. The CDR3 nucleotides read TGTGCCAGCAGTTTAATGCGGGAGCTGTCAGATACGCAGTATTTT.